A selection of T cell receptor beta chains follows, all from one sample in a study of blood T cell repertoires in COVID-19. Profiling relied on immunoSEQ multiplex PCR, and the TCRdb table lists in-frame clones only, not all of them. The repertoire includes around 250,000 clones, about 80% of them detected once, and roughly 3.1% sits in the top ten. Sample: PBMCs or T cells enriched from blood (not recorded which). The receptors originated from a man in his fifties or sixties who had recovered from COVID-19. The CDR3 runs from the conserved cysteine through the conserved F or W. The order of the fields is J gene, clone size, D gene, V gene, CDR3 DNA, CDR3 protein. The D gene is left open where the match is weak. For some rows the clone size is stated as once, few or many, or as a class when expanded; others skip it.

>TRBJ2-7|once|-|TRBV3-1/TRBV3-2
TGTGCCAGCAGCCAGGAACATTATCTAGGCGGTGACTACGAGCAGTACTTC
CASSQEHYLGGDYEQYF
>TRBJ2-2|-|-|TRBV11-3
TGTGCCAGCAGCTTAGATCAGGGCTTCGGGGAGCTGTTTTTT
CASSLDQGFGELFF
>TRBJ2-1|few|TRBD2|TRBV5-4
TGTGCCAGCAGCTTGGCCGTGTCTAGCGGGAGTGCGGATGAGCAGTTCTTC
CASSLAVSSGSADEQFF
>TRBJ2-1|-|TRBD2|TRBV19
TGTGCCAGTAGTATAGATCATGTAGGGCTAGCGGGAGAATCGAGATCCTACAATGAGCAGTTCTTC
CASSIDHVGLAGESRSYNEQFF
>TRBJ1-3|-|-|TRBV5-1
TGCGCCAGCAGCGACGGGGGTATAGTCGCTGGAAACACCATATATTTT
CASSDGGIVAGNTIYF
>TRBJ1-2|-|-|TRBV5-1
TGCGCCAGCAGCTTGGATGGCGGCAGACCTCTGACCTTC
CASSLDGGRPLTF
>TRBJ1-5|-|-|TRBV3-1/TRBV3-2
TGTGCCAGCAGCCAAGGACAGCGCAATCAGCCCCAGCATTTT
CASSQGQRNQPQHF
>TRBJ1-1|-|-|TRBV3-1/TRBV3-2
TGTGCCAGCAGCCCGGGGGTGAACACTGAAGCTTTCTTT
CASSPGVNTEAFF
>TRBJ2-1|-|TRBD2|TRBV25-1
TGTGCCAGCACCGGGACTAGCGGGATGGGTGAGCAGTTCTTC
CASTGTSGMGEQFF
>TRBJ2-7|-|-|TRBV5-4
TGTGCCAGCAGCTTGGATCAGGTCACGAACGAGCAGTACTTC
CASSLDQVTNEQYF
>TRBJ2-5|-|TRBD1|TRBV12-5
TGTGCTAGTGGTTTGGTTCAATGGACAGGGAAAGAGACCCAGTACTTC
CASGLVQWTGKETQYF
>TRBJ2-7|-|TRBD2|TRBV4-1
TGCGCCAGCAGCCAACTCCCGACTAGCGGCGAGCAGTACTTC
CASSQLPTSGEQYF
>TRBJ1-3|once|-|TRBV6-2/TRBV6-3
TGTGCCAGCAGTTCCAAGTTACCACTCTCTGGAAACACCATATATTTT
CASSSKLPLSGNTIYF
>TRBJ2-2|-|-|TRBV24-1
TGTGCCACGCAACTAACAGGGACCGTCACCGGGGAGCTGTTTTTT
CATQLTGTVTGELFF
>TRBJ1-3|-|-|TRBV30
TGTGCCTGGAGTGGAGGGGGAAACACCATATATTTT
CAWSGGGNTIYF
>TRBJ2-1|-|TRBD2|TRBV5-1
TGCGCCAGCAGCGGCCGGACTAGCGGGGGGGCCGGTGAGCAGTTCTTC
CASSGRTSGGAGEQFF
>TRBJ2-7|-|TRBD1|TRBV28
TGTGCCAGCAGTCCCAGTCGGGACAGGAGCTACGAGCAGTACTTC
CASSPSRDRSYEQYF
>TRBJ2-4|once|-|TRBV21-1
TGTGCCAGCAGGATAAGCGGGAGGGCCGAAGGGGCCAAAAACATTCAGTACTTC
CASRISGRAEGAKNIQYF